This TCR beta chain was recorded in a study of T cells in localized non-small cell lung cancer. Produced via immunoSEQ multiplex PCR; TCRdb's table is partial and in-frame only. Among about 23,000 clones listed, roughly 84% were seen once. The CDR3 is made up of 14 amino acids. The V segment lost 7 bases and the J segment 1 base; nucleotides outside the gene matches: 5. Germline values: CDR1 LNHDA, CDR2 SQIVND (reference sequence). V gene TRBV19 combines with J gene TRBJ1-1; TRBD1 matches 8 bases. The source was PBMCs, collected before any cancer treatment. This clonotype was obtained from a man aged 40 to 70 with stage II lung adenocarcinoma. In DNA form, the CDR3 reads TGTGCCAGTATTAAGGGGACAGGGAACACTGAAGCTTTCTTT. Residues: CASIKGTGNTEAFF. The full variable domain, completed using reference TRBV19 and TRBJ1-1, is DGGITQSPKYLFRKEGQNVTLSCEQNLNHDAMYWYRQDPGQGLRLIYYSQIVNDFQKGDIAEGYSVSREKKESFPLTVTSAQKNPTAFYLCASIKGTGNTEAFFGQGTRLTVV.